This T cell receptor (beta chain) derives from a study of beta chain features in type 1 diabetes. This clone was seen more than once but under ten times. One heparinised blood draw averaging around 0.12 L was given by each donor. Expressed TCRB transcripts were sequenced because the entire RNA isolate underwent reverse transcription. Repertoires were generated with immunoSEQ multiplex PCR, while TCRdb's copy carries only in-frame clones and drops some. The sample yields around 340,000 clones, around a fifth seen once. This CDR3 is built from 13 residues. The V end lost 1 base, the J end lost 5 bases, and 9 bases lay between the germline ends. Germline loops: CDR1 SEHNR, CDR2 FQNEAQ (reference sequence).

What was sequenced was naive CD4+ T cells from blood. The V call is TRBV7-9, the J call TRBJ2-7; D gene unclear. This TCR derives from a woman aged 18 to 35 in good health. The CDR3 DNA follows: TGTGCCAGCAGCTTAGTAATACGGGACGAGCAGTACTTC. Translating it yields CASSLVIRDEQYF.